This T cell receptor (beta chain) was sequenced for a study of T cells in Graves' hyperthyroidism and ophthalmopathy. The CDR3 runs to 16 residues. V was cut by 3 bases and J by 6 bases, with 18 bases left in between. The V gene's germline CDR1 is LNHDA and CDR2 SQIVND (reference sequence). Amplification of TCR beta CDR3 regions was performed using RNA transcripts as template. Carried out on the TCR CDR3, a first-round RT-PCR used the HTBI primer set. TCRdb independently ran MiXCR on the multiplex PCR reads; one entry per CDR3 protein. The sample records around 290,000 distinct CDR3 sequences, 10% to 15% being singletons.

Sequencing input: blood. The chain uses TRBV19 and TRBJ2-1, with a weak D call TRBD1 (6 bases). The clonotype was recovered from a woman aged 30 to 39 with Graves' hyperthyroidism that later progressed to Graves' ophthalmopathy. CDR3 DNA sequence: TGTGCCAGTAGTATGTGGGGACCCCCAGGGGCCAATGAGCAGTTCTTC. Amino acid sequence: CASSMWGPPGANEQFF.